Listed below are T cell receptor beta chains from one sample, sequenced in a study of blood T cell repertoires in COVID-19. The table came from immunoSEQ multiplex PCR; TCRdb's copy has only in-frame clones and leaves some out. This sample has roughly 250,000 clones, with more than 70% found just once. The source material was peripheral blood. The origin of the receptors is a woman aged 40-49 years who had recovered from COVID-19. The CDR3 runs from the conserved cysteine through the conserved F or W. D genes are given only for firm matches. A clone size is listed for some rows: how often the clone was seen (once, few, many), or a class if it is expanded.

NA	TRBV5-4	TRBD2	TRBJ2-1	CASSIPTSGSGNNEQFF	TGTGCCAGCAGCATCCCGACTAGCGGGAGTGGGAACAATGAGCAGTTCTTC
NA	TRBV6-6	TRBD1	TRBJ1-5	CASRGTGEYQPQHF	TGTGCCAGCAGGGGGACAGGGGAGTATCAGCCCCAGCATTTT
once	TRBV19	TRBD1	TRBJ1-6	CASRTGAENSPLHF	TGTGCCAGTAGGACAGGGGCGGAAAATTCACCCCTCCACTTT
NA	TRBV9	TRBD2	TRBJ2-1	CASSVGTSGRDEQFF	TGTGCCAGCAGCGTAGGGACTAGCGGGAGGGATGAGCAGTTCTTC
NA	TRBV28	NA	TRBJ1-2	CASSPRGSDRDYTF	TGTGCCAGCAGTCCGCGAGGTTCGGATCGGGACTACACCTTC
NA	TRBV28	TRBD1	TRBJ1-5	CASSRQGGEQPQHF	TGTGCCAGCAGCCGACAGGGGGGTGAACAGCCCCAGCATTTT
NA	TRBV12-5	NA	TRBJ1-3	CASGLKTVIGNTIYF	TGTGCTAGTGGTTTGAAGACAGTTATTGGAAACACCATATATTTT
NA	TRBV19	TRBD2	TRBJ2-1	CASSPRRGRGSYNEQFF	TGTGCCAGTAGTCCGAGGAGAGGGAGGGGCTCCTACAATGAGCAGTTCTTC
NA	TRBV20-1	NA	TRBJ2-7	CSAKLRNEQYF	TGCAGTGCTAAATTGAGGAACGAGCAGTACTTC
NA	TRBV4-3	NA	TRBJ2-7	CASSQDWGDEQYF	TGCGCCAGCAGCCAAGACTGGGGGGACGAGCAGTACTTC
NA	TRBV4-2	TRBD2	TRBJ2-1	CASSQSGGGWEQFF	TGTGCCAGCAGCCAAAGCGGGGGCGGCTGGGAGCAGTTCTTC
once	TRBV18	NA	TRBJ1-2	CASSPSLGNRHDYGYTF	TGTGCCAGCTCACCAAGCTTAGGTAATAGACACGACTATGGCTACACCTTC
once	TRBV18	TRBD1	TRBJ2-7	CASSPGTGGIYEQYF	TGTGCCAGCTCACCCGGGACAGGGGGCATTTACGAGCAGTACTTC
NA	TRBV30	NA	TRBJ1-2	CAWSHTGSSNYGYTF	TGTGCCTGGAGTCACACAGGCAGTTCTAACTATGGCTACACCTTC
NA	TRBV4-3	TRBD2	TRBJ2-1	CASSQDRGGRGQFF	TGCGCCAGCAGCCAAGACCGGGGGGGCCGTGGGCAGTTCTTC
NA	TRBV7-8	NA	TRBJ1-5	CASSSGPSLNQPQHF	TGTGCCAGCAGCTCAGGCCCTTCCCTCAATCAGCCCCAGCATTTT
NA	TRBV27	TRBD1	TRBJ2-7	CASSRDRRPYEQYF	TGTGCCAGCAGCCGGGACAGACGGCCCTACGAGCAGTACTTC
NA	TRBV10-3	TRBD1	TRBJ2-1	CAISASTGQGNGEQFF	TGTGCCATCAGTGCTAGCACGGGACAGGGGAACGGTGAGCAGTTCTTC
NA	TRBV11-2	NA	TRBJ1-1	CASSLDPISEAFF	TGTGCCAGCAGCTTAGATCCTATCTCTGAAGCTTTCTTT
NA	TRBV11-3	TRBD1	TRBJ1-2	CASSLDGGQGFYGYTF	TGTGCCAGCAGCTTAGATGGAGGACAGGGGTTTTACGGCTACACCTTC
NA	TRBV5-1	NA	TRBJ2-7	CASSLTLTQGAYEQYF	TGCGCCAGCAGCTTGACTCTGACACAGGGAGCGTACGAGCAGTACTTC
once	TRBV6-2/TRBV6-3	NA	TRBJ2-7	CASSRTYEQYF	TGTGCCAGCAGCCGGACATACGAGCAGTACTTC
NA	TRBV28	NA	TRBJ1-4	CASSYSTGIWEKLFF	TGTGCCAGCAGTTATTCCACAGGGATATGGGAAAAACTGTTTTTT
once	TRBV15	NA	TRBJ2-6	CATSRPIGVGANVLTF	TGTGCCACCAGCAGGCCAATCGGGGTTGGGGCCAACGTCCTGACTTTC
NA	TRBV9	NA	TRBJ2-3	CASSADPDRDTQYF	TGTGCCAGCAGCGCGGACCCTGACAGGGATACGCAGTATTTT
NA	TRBV11-3	TRBD2	TRBJ2-5	CASRLGGLAGKIETQYF	TGTGCCAGCAGACTCGGCGGGCTAGCGGGAAAGATTGAGACCCAGTACTTC
NA	TRBV5-4	TRBD1	TRBJ1-6	CASSFTGVRSPLHF	TGTGCCAGCAGCTTTACAGGGGTCAGATCACCCCTCCACTTT
NA	TRBV9	TRBD1	TRBJ2-2	CASSVGTGNTGELFF	TGTGCCAGCAGCGTAGGGACAGGGAACACCGGGGAGCTGTTTTTT
NA	TRBV12-5	TRBD1	TRBJ2-7	CASGLRYRGSYEQYF	TGTGCTAGTGGTCTACGCTACAGGGGTTCCTACGAGCAGTACTTC
NA	TRBV30	NA	TRBJ1-6	CAWSLNSPLHF	TGTGCCTGGAGTCTCAATTCACCCCTCCACTTT
NA	TRBV11-3	TRBD1	TRBJ2-7	CASSGYRGLNEQYF	TGTGCCAGCAGCGGATACAGGGGATTGAACGAGCAGTACTTC
NA	TRBV6-5	NA	TRBJ2-2	CASNSPNTGELFF	TGTGCCAGCAACAGCCCCAACACCGGGGAGCTGTTTTTT